This entry lists 4 T cell receptor beta chains sequenced from one sample in a study of T cells in Graves' hyperthyroidism and ophthalmopathy. The source material, RNA transcripts, was used to amplify TCR beta CDR3 regions. First-round RT-PCR with HTBI primers amplified the TCR CDR3 region. TCRdb re-analysed the multiplex PCR reads in MiXCR, keeping a single row per CDR3 protein. Altogether 600,000 to 800,000 distinct CDR3 sequences are present, roughly a third being singletons, with the ten largest covering around 30%. The material sequenced was blood. These receptors all stem from a woman between 40 and 50 years old with Graves' hyperthyroidism.

V usage is TRBV29-1 and J usage is TRBJ2-7; no clear D. Germline V gene sequence: CDR1 SQVTM, CDR2 ANQGSEA. This CDR3 has 11 residues. Here the CDR3 reads CSLGTYYEQYF. CDR3 DNA sequence: TGCAGTTTGGGCACCTACTACGAGCAGTACTTC.

V and J are TRBV10-3 and TRBJ2-7, with D unclear. Trimming took off 4 bases at V and 0 bases at J, with 10 bases between the two ends. Germline CDR1 ENHRY, CDR2 SYGVKD. The CDR3 has 14 residues. The CDR3 nucleotides read TGTGCCATCAGTGGGCACGGCCCCTCCTACGAGCAGTACTTC. This encodes CAISGHGPSYEQYF.

As concerns this clonotype: Relative to the germline gene, one junction end is altered; a read error may explain this. This chain joins TRBV13 and TRBJ2-5; the D is unclear. Germline V gene sequence: CDR1 PRHDT, CDR2 FYEKMQ (reference sequence). The CDR3 sequence is 14 residues long. The CDR3 region is CASSLVPPGETQYF. In DNA, the CDR3 is TGTGCCAGCAGTTTAGTACCCCCGGGAGAGACCCAGTACTTC.

Ten or more counts support this clonotype. The rearrangement joins TRBV6-6 to TRBJ1-2; D is perhaps TRBD1 (5 bases). The CDR3 totals 14 residues. The germline CDR1 and CDR2 sequences are MNHNY and SVGAGI (reference sequence). Deletions cut 0 bases from V and 8 bases from J, with 13 bases between. The DNA for the CDR3 is TGTGCCAGCAGTTACTCGACTCAGGGTCAAGGCTACACCTTC. Protein: CASSYSTQGQGYTF.